The clone carrying this TCR beta chain was observed a few times. The entry originates in a study of sequential checkpoint blockade in melanoma. In the study overall: First-line arms were nivolumab then ipilimumab, or the reverse, randomized 1:1. After both sequences, patients received maintenance nivolumab.

Germline V CDR1 and CDR2: MRHNA, SNTAGT. The CDR3 has 11 amino acids. Between the trimmed V and J ends, which lost 8 bases and 12 bases, there was a span of 17 bases. Repertoires were generated with immunoSEQ multiplex PCR, while TCRdb's copy carries only in-frame clones and drops some. The table has approximately 13,000 clones, 60% to 80% seen once. Treatment indicated: randomized to nivolumab then ipilimumab (arm A) or the reverse (arm B). No patient had prior DNA-damaging chemotherapy. Live CD3+CD8+ CD19− CD56− cells were sorted from PBMCs. The sample was CD8+ T cells sorted from blood (inferred from file names), taken from a patient given nivolumab and ipilimumab in sequence. The chain is built from TRBV6-4 and TRBJ2-7; tentative D call: TRBD2 (5 bases). The TCR comes from a human patient with melanoma. Some clones in this sample may be carry-over from other donors' samples. The DNA of the CDR3 is TGTGCCAGCGACGCCTCCCGGGCGGGGTACTTC. Its translation is CASDASRAGYF.